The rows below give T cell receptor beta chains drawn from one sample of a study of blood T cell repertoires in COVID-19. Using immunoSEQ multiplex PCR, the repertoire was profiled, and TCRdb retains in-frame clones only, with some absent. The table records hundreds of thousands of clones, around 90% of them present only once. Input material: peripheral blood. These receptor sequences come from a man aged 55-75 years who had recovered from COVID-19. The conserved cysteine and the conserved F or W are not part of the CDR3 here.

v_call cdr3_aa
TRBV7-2 ASSPGQGRAGANVLT
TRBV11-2 ASSFKSGVVAGELF
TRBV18 ASSPASVTDTQY
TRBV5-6 ASSLLTGGVNQPQH
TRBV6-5 ASSYLKGWDTQY
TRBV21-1 ASSKNSRSRAPETSSYEQY
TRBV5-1 ASSFRGGQQTQY
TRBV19 ASIQGAGNTEAF
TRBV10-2 ASSGQFMNTEAF
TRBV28 ASRIQGTEETQY
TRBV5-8 ASSLVANPSHEQY
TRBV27 ASSQTGGGSQPQH
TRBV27 ASSLMGQEQF
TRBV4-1 ASSQPGLRPY
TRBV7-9 ASSPPGVGHQPQH
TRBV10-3 AISRTGGDSPLH
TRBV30 AWRQTGVHNEQF
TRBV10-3 AINQPGTLEQY
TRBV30 AWSAIQGGNHYGYT
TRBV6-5 ASSFRTGVLETQY
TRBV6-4 ASSVGGTDTGELF
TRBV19 ASSKRVAGQPQH
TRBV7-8 ASSLHPASDEKLF
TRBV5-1 ASSSSGFQETQY
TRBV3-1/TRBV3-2 ASSQNDRAADTQY
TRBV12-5 ASGRVAGGINEQF
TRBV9 ASSVDTSRTEAF
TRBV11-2 ASSLGIQSTDTQY
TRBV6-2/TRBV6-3 ASSPWDRVAYEQY
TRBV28 ASWGRLAKNIQY
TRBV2 ASSGTVKGTQY
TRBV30 AWSLGSGANVLT
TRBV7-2 ASSPTSGGKYEQY
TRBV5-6 ASTLIVSSNEQF
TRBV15 ATREWGQVGTEAF
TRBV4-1 ASSQGATETSNQPQH
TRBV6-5 ASSQGPARVTEAF
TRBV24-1 ATSGRNEQF
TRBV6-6 ASSPAHSDRGRGMETQY
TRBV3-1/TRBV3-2 ASSQGNFYNSPLH
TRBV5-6 ASSLEGSRYGYT
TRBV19 ASSIPHSNQPQH
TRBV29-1 SVPQGNQETQY
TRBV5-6 ASSDHGTGNNYGYT
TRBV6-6 ASSSSEAGEKLF
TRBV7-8 ASSFVRGDTQY
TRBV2 ASSEAARRTSPLH
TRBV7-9 ASSLLQGAREQY
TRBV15 ATSRPPGQTRRTGELF
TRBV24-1 ATSDYRGTGELF
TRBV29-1 SGGLKGGTEAF
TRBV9 ASSPTWGKGGLAKNIQY
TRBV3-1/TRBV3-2 ASSPSQETQY
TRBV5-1 ASSLQGYVNYGYT
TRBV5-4 ASSLPGGRNEQF